The source of this T cell receptor (beta chain) is a study of long-term antiretroviral therapy in people with HIV. Looking at the study overall: The earliest samples predate the 2015 immediate-ART recommendation by about a decade.

The authors ran the immunoSEQ assay, v3.0, at survey level. The assay was immunoSEQ multiplex PCR, and TCRdb's table has in-frame clones only and misses some. Seen here are tens of thousands of clones, around three quarters observed once, and the top ten hold approximately 7%. Study outcomes and limitations: Versus controls, repertoires in people with HIV had narrower CDR3 length ranges.

Germline V gene data show CDR1 as MNHEY and CDR2 as SMNVEV (reference sequence). V lost 4 bases and J lost 3, with 10 bases in between. The CDR3 is 14 residues long. A remark on this clone: Its antigen is not known.

The TCR comes from a man aged 35 to 55 with HIV. J is TRBJ1-5 and V is TRBV27; a possible D gene is TRBD1 (5 bases). The sample was unsorted PBMCs, taken 0.3 years after starting antiretroviral therapy. CDR3 loop: CASSYRGTNQPQHF. The CDR3 nucleotides read TGTGCCAGCAGTTATCGGGGGACCAATCAGCCCCAGCATTTT.